This T cell receptor beta chain was retrieved from a study of blood T cell repertoires in COVID-19 (TCRdb year 2020). For the study in its entirety: Collaborator samples came from the United States, Italy and Spain and covered acute and convalescent phases of COVID-19. The material from the prospective study consisted of cDNA or gDNA derived from T cells, B-cell-depleted T cells, or PBMCs. Subjects who had been exposed to COVID-19, were actively infected with it, or had recovered from it provided the deeply sampled blood TCRbeta repertoires that made up the dataset. The repertoires were released in a freely available public database meant as a resource for research on the immune response to SARS-CoV-2. The samples were drawn from two sources: the first 160 participants of the ongoing ImmuneRACE study, and approximately 1,300 subjects contributed by 6 global collaborators. The sample metadata nearly always contained a de-identified subject ID, COVID-19 status, age in years and sex. HLA class I and class II types, where available, came from metadata supplied by the sample provider rather than from assay-based typing. What the work shows at the level of the full study, not this receptor alone: Clinical and demographic metadata were provided uncurated, with the amount varying by source and participant.

Notes on this clone: Its antigen is still unknown. Base qualities are not provided; no much larger clone lies one nucleotide away.

Participants in the prospective study were enrolled through a virtual design, were aged roughly 18 to 100 years, and lived in 20 to 30 United States geographic areas. In the prospective study, cohorts were assigned on the basis of participant-reported clinical history obtained from a screening survey and a study questionnaire. Each participant in the prospective study had whole blood, serum and a nasopharyngeal or oropharyngeal swab collected by mobile phlebotomists. Additional blood draws and questionnaires over an approximately 2-month period could optionally be provided by prospective study participants. Blood samples from the prospective study were shipped frozen or at room temperature prior to DNA extraction. The immunoSEQ Assay, a bias-controlled multiplex PCR, was used to amplify TCRbeta CDR3 regions from genomic DNA. Concerning the study's data processing: The number of nucleated cells in each sample was estimated by amplification of reference gene primers within the assay. To quantify the absolute abundance of each unique TCRbeta CDR3 rearrangement, sequence reads were collapsed and filtered. For each sample, productive Simpson clonality was calculated as the square root of Simpson's diversity index over productive rearrangements. This immuneACCESS table, as held by TCRdb, lists in-frame sequences with V and J called but not all clones. Of the missing ones, under half trace to an unresolved V gene in checked studies; the others have no known cause. V, J and clone size derive from that table, while D and trimming were established from the DNA sequence. Recorded for this sample are around 420,000 clones; approximately 88% of them occurred a single time. The ten largest clones add up to approximately 2% of the sample.

The CDR3 has 14 amino acids, counting the end cysteine and phenylalanine. The entry retains the CDR3 DNA only, 42 bases that are in frame from base 1. CDR1 and CDR2 were assigned from the germline V gene (reference sequence) as LNHDA and SQIVND. Here V drops 3 bases and J drops 8 bases, and the junction holds 5 bases not matched to any gene. The receptor was derived from a woman aged 40 to 50 with acute COVID-19. The chain employs TRBV19 and TRBJ1-4, and 8 junction bases match TRBD1. What was sequenced was PBMCs or T cells enriched from blood (not recorded which). The nucleotides read TGTGCCAGTAGTATTCGACCAGGGGGCGAAAAACTGTTTTTT. It codes for CASSIRPGGEKLFF.